These 26 T cell receptor beta chains were all obtained from the same sample, sequenced in a study of T cell changes during pregnancy in multiple sclerosis. The method was immunoSEQ multiplex PCR; TCRdb's version includes in-frame clones alone and lacks a portion of them. Counted here are 25,000 to 30,000 clones, under 95% occurring once; the ten biggest clones make up under 8%. This specimen was CD8+ T cells from peripheral blood mononuclear cells, taken before pregnancy. These receptors all stem from a female donor with multiple sclerosis, enrolled in a pregnancy study.

V and J are TRBV10-3 and TRBJ2-7, with 11 bases fitting TRBD2. Germline assignment: CDR1 ENHRY and CDR2 SYGVKD. V shed 2 bases, J shed 4 bases, and the junction held 1 base outside the gene matches. The CDR3 covers 14 residues. The CDR3, as DNA: TGTGCCATCAGTGAGCGACTAGCGGGGTACGAGCAGTACTTC. It codes for CAISERLAGYEQYF.

V and J are TRBV14 and TRBJ2-3; D might be TRBD2 (5 bases). There are 14 residues in the CDR3. CDR1 is SGHDN and CDR2 is FVKESK in the germline V gene. V lost 0 bases, J lost 8 bases, and 12 bases lay in between. CDR3 protein: CASSQDREYVTQYF. CDR3 coding DNA: TGTGCCAGCAGCCAAGATAGGGAGTATGTTACGCAGTATTTT.

The chain employs TRBV27 and TRBJ2-2; 8 bases align to TRBD1. Germline CDR1 reads MNHEY; CDR2 reads SMNVEV (reference sequence). This CDR3 has 18 amino acids. The junction had 7 bases not matched to a gene; V was cut back by 0 bases and J by 1 base. The CDR3: CASSLSTGQALNTGELFF. CDR3 coding DNA: TGTGCCAGCAGTTTATCGACGGGACAGGCCTTGAACACCGGGGAGCTGTTTTTT.

The V and J genes are TRBV4-1 and TRBJ2-4; 10 nucleotides align to TRBD2. The CDR3 totals 17 residues. CDR1 is MGHRA and CDR2 is YSYEKL in the germline V gene. Trimming removed 1 base from V and 3 bases from J; junction bases left unmatched: 6. The CDR3 region has the DNA TGCGCCAGCAGCCAAGCCCTAGCGGGAGATGGCAAAAACATTCAGTACTTC. It specifies CASSQALAGDGKNIQYF.

This chain links TRBV27 with TRBJ2-3, with D possibly TRBD2 on 5 matching bases. V lost 5 bases and J 6 bases, leaving 15 bases between the germline ends. The CDR3 is made up of 14 amino acids. The germline CDR1 and CDR2 sequences are MNHEY and SMNVEV (reference sequence). The CDR3 spells CASSPGLSPDTQYF. Here the CDR3 DNA reads TGTGCCAGCAGTCCAGGACTGAGCCCGGATACGCAGTATTTT.

This chain joins TRBV29-1 and TRBJ2-1; TRBD2 matches 15 bases. This CDR3 is built from 16 residues. The junction had 8 bases not matched to a gene; V was cut back by 7 bases and J by 4 bases. Germline loops: CDR1 SQVTM, CDR2 ANQGSEA. The CDR3 DNA is TGCAGCGGGCAGGGACTAGCGGGAGGACTTTACAATGAGCAGTTCTTC. Translating gives CSGQGLAGGLYNEQFF.

Turning to this clone: A clone one base away is much larger, so this may be a read error. In the same sample, other DNA sequences code for this CDR3. V and J are TRBV6-4 and TRBJ2-3, with a possible D match to TRBD2 (6 bases). V shed 3 bases and J shed 3 bases, with 10 bases lying between them. Germline values: CDR1 MRHNA, CDR2 SNTAGT. This CDR3 is built from 14 residues. CDR3 in amino acids: CASSEGGMTDTQYF. The CDR3 region has the DNA TGTGCCAGCAGTGAGGGGGGAATGACAGATACGCAGTATTTT.

The rearrangement links TRBV19 to TRBJ2-1; perhaps TRBD2 as D (6 bases). Germline assignment: CDR1 LNHDA and CDR2 SQIVND (reference sequence). This CDR3 is 17 amino acids long. V lost 1 base and J 3 bases, leaving 16 bases between the germline ends. The DNA for the CDR3 is TGTGCCAGTAGTATAGGGGTGTGGGAGGTCAACTACAATGAGCAGTTCTTC. Its translation: CASSIGVWEVNYNEQFF. The variable domain in full, with the rest retrieved from reference TRBV19 and TRBJ2-1, is DGGITQSPKYLFRKEGQNVTLSCEQNLNHDAMYWYRQDPGQGLRLIYYSQIVNDFQKGDIAEGYSVSREKKESFPLTVTSAQKNPTAFYLCASSIGVWEVNYNEQFFGPGTRLTVL.

The chain joins TRBV7-8 to TRBJ2-1; no definite D call. The germline V and J ends were trimmed by 3 bases and 0 bases, with 3 bases remaining between them. CDR3 length: 13 residues. Germline values: CDR1 SGHVS, CDR2 FQNEAQ. The CDR3 DNA reads TGTGCCAGCAGCTTTAGCTCCTACAATGAGCAGTTCTTC. This translates into CASSFSSYNEQFF.

The chain recombines TRBV4-3 with TRBJ2-1, with D possibly TRBD1 on 6 matching bases. Germline V lookup: CDR1 LGHNA, CDR2 YSLEER. V lost 0 bases and J 5 bases, leaving 14 bases between the germline ends. This CDR3 comprises 16 residues. CDR3 bases: TGCGCCAGCAGCCAAGATGCGGCAGGGGAACACAATGAGCAGTTCTTC. It specifies CASSQDAAGEHNEQFF.

This rearrangement joins TRBV6-6 to TRBJ1-1, with D possibly being TRBD1 (5 bases). Germline V gene data show CDR1 as MNHNY and CDR2 as SVGAGI (reference sequence). CDR3 size: 14 residues. V was shortened by 7 bases and J by 2 bases, with 14 bases between the two germline ends. The CDR3 is CASIKKGSNTEAFF. CDR3 DNA sequence: TGTGCCAGCATAAAAAAGGGGTCAAACACTGAAGCTTTCTTT.

The chain recombines TRBV7-6 with TRBJ2-2; no clear D gene. V dropped 1 base and J dropped 4 bases, with 16 bases sitting between them. The CDR3 sequence is 17 residues long. The germline gives CDR1 SGHVS, CDR2 FNYEAQ. CDR3 sequence (DNA): TGTGCCAGCAGCTTAGTTGTAGGAGAAACCGGCACCGGGGAGCTGTTTTTT. Translating gives CASSLVVGETGTGELFF.

J is TRBJ2-7 and V is TRBV4-1; 7 bases align to TRBD2. V gave up 0 bases and J gave up 2 bases; unmatched junction bases: 10. Per the germline V gene, CDR1 is MGHRA and CDR2 is YSYEKL. This CDR3 is 17 amino acids long. The CDR3 region is CASSQEGAGAFTYEQYF. CDR3 nucleotide sequence: TGCGCCAGCAGCCAAGAAGGGGCGGGAGCCTTTACCTACGAGCAGTACTTC.

V and J are TRBV19 and TRBJ2-2; D is unclear. Between the trimmed V and J ends, which lost 6 bases and 4 bases, there was a span of 18 bases. The CDR3 contains 16 residues. Germline V gene data show CDR1 as LNHDA and CDR2 as SQIVND (reference sequence). Here the CDR3 reads CASSSETERATGELFF. CDR3 in DNA: TGTGCCAGTAGCAGTGAAACCGAGCGTGCCACCGGGGAGCTGTTTTTT. The full variable domain, in which reference TRBV19 and TRBJ2-2 provide the parts outside the CDR3, is DGGITQSPKYLFRKEGQNVTLSCEQNLNHDAMYWYRQDPGQGLRLIYYSQIVNDFQKGDIAEGYSVSREKKESFPLTVTSAQKNPTAFYLCASSSETERATGELFFGEGSRLTVL.

The chain joins TRBV7-8 to TRBJ1-2; D perhaps matches TRBD1 (5 bases). Germline-derived CDR1 and CDR2 are SGHVS and FQNEAQ. This CDR3 region has 17 residues. V was pared by 5 bases and J by 0 bases, with 19 bases between. The chain's CDR3 is CASSAKAPTVTNYGYTF. The CDR3 bases are TGTGCCAGCAGCGCTAAAGCCCCGACAGTTACTAACTATGGCTACACCTTC.

The chain carries TRBV6-1 and TRBJ2-7, with D perhaps matching TRBD1 (5 bases). Between the trimmed V and J ends, which lost 1 base and 5 bases, there was a span of 9 bases. The CDR3 length is 13 residues. Germline V gives CDR1 MNHNS, CDR2 SASEGT. The CDR3 loop is CASSEEGQDEQYF. The DNA of the CDR3 is TGTGCCAGCAGTGAAGAGGGGCAGGACGAGCAGTACTTC.

The V and J genes are TRBV28 and TRBJ2-1; possibly TRBD1 for D (6 bases). This CDR3 is built from 15 residues. The V and J ends lost 1 base and 6 bases respectively, with 13 bases between them. Germline V gene data show CDR1 as MDHEN and CDR2 as SYDVKM. In DNA, the CDR3 is TGTGCCAGCAGTTTATACTTGGACAGAGGCAATGAGCAGTTCTTC. Translating gives CASSLYLDRGNEQFF.

Only one count was recorded for this clone. The chain is built from TRBV6-1 and TRBJ1-1, with D perhaps TRBD1 (5 bases). The CDR3 contains 14 residues. The V end lost 5 bases, the J end lost 1 base, and 11 bases lay between the germline ends. Germline V gives CDR1 MNHNS, CDR2 SASEGT. This chain's CDR3 is CASSLGGENTEAFF. CDR3 DNA sequence: TGTGCCAGCAGTTTGGGGGGTGAGAACACTGAAGCTTTCTTT.

The chain combines TRBV4-2 with TRBJ2-1, with 11 bases identical to TRBD2. Trimming took 3 bases from V and 6 from J; bases not matched to a gene: 7. The CDR3 is 16 amino acids. Germline loops: CDR1 LGHNA, CDR2 YNFKEQ. CDR3 sequence reads: CASSHHGTSGPNEQFF. The CDR3 nucleotides read TGTGCCAGCAGCCACCACGGGACTAGCGGTCCCAATGAGCAGTTCTTC.

The chain uses TRBV29-1 and TRBJ2-5; D call uncertain. Germline V gene sequence: CDR1 SQVTM, CDR2 ANQGSEA. This CDR3 has 10 residues. V gave up 4 bases and J gave up 5 bases, with 5 bases separating them. The CDR3, as DNA: TGCAGCGTTGTGCGCGAGACCCAGTACTTC. As protein: CSVVRETQYF.

V usage is TRBV7-9 and J usage is TRBJ1-4; 11 bases agree with TRBD1. The germline V gene has CDR1 SEHNR and CDR2 FQNEAQ (reference sequence). The CDR3 runs to 15 residues. J was trimmed by 8 bases and V by 5 bases; bases with no gene match: 7. The chain's CDR3 is CASSPPGQGDEKLFF. CDR3 DNA: TGTGCCAGCAGCCCGCCGGGACAGGGGGACGAAAAACTGTTTTTT.

J is TRBJ2-7 and V is TRBV5-1, with a possible D match to TRBD2 (5 bases). CDR1 and CDR2 (germline): SGHRS, YFSETQ. The V end was cut by 4 bases, the J end by 3 bases, with 11 bases between. The CDR3 is 13 amino acids. This chain's CDR3 is CASSKEDVYEQYF. DNA of the CDR3: TGCGCCAGCAGCAAGGAGGACGTCTACGAGCAGTACTTC. The whole variable domain, filled in from reference TRBV5-1 and TRBJ2-7, reads KAGVTQTPRYLIKTRGQQVTLSCSPISGHRSVSWYQQTPGQGLQFLFEYFSETQRNKGNFPGRFSGRQFSNSRSEMNVSTLELGDSALYLCASSKEDVYEQYFGPGTRLTVT.

This clone came up a few times. This chain uses TRBV5-6 with TRBJ1-1, with D maybe TRBD1 (5 bases). Germline V gene data show CDR1 as SGHDT and CDR2 as YYEEEE. This CDR3 is 15 amino acids long. V was shortened by 2 bases and J by 3 bases, with 14 bases between the two germline ends. The CDR3 sequence: CASSFSPAGDTEAFF. CDR3 nucleotides: TGTGCCAGCAGCTTTTCACCAGCGGGGGACACTGAAGCTTTCTTT.

V usage is TRBV25-1 and J usage is TRBJ2-2, with TRBD1 matching 9 bases. This CDR3 spans 15 amino acids. The germline CDR1 and CDR2 sequences are MGHDK and SYGVNS. Trimming cost V 8 bases and J 6 bases; bases outside gene matches: 10. The CDR3, as DNA: TGTGCCAGCGGACCGGGACAGGGAGTCTCCGGGGAGCTGTTTTTT. Encoded protein: CASGPGQGVSGELFF.

The chain is built from TRBV6-5 and TRBJ1-2; possibly TRBD1 for D (6 bases). V lost 5 bases and J 4 bases, leaving 17 bases between the germline ends. Per germline, CDR1 MNHEY and CDR2 SVGAGI. The CDR3 contains 15 residues. The CDR3 here is CASSRGSGGLYGYTF. CDR3 coding DNA: TGTGCCAGCAGTCGAGGGTCTGGGGGCCTCTATGGCTACACCTTC.

In regard to this clone: Germline and junction disagree at one end, which may indicate a read error. V usage is TRBV29-1 and J usage is TRBJ2-7; 8 bases are shared with TRBD1. Germline V gene data show CDR1 as SQVTM and CDR2 as ANQGSEA. The CDR3 extends over 13 amino acids. The CDR3 nucleotides read TGCAGCGTCCTGACAGGGGAGTCCTCCGAGCAGTACTTC. It specifies CSVLTGESSEQYF.